This T cell receptor (beta chain) is from a study of CD8 T cells in Susac syndrome. After extraction with the RNeasy kit, roughly 0.5 to 1 ug of the RNA was reverse transcribed using random hexamers. TCRdb reanalysed the immunoSEQ multiplex PCR reads using MiXCR and keeps one entry per CDR3 protein. In the table there are nearly 70,000 distinct CDR3 sequences, 95% of which are singletons. V was pared by 2 bases and J by 7 bases, with 21 bases between. There are 17 residues in the CDR3. Germline CDR1 SGHVS, CDR2 FQNEAQ. This TCR was recovered from a human donor in good health. Sequencing input: CD8+ T cells from PBMCs. This chain uses TRBV7-8 with TRBJ2-1; no firm D call. The CDR3 sequence: CASSLPFVQHPPNEQFF. DNA for the CDR3: TGTGCCAGCAGCTTACCATTCGTTCAGCACCCCCCGAATGAGCAGTTCTTC.